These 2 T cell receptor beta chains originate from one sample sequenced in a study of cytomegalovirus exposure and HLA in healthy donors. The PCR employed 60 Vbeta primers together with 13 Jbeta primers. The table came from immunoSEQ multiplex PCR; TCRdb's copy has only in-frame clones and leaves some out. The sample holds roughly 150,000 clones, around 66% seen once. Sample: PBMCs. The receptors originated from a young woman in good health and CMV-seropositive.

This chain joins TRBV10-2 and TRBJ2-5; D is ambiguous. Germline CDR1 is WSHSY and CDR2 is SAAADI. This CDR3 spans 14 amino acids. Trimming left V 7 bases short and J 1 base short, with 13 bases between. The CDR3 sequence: CASKEEKLQETQYF. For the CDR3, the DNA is TGCGCCAGCAAAGAGGAGAAACTCCAAGAGACCCAGTACTTC.

The CDR3 loop is CASSLLEGFAYF. In DNA, the CDR3 is TGTGCCAGCAGCTTACTAGAAGGCTTTGCGTACTTC. The V call is TRBV7-8, the J call TRBJ2-5; no reliable D call. Germline V gene data show CDR1 as SGHVS and CDR2 as FQNEAQ. This CDR3 region has 12 residues. V lost 2 bases and J 13 bases, leaving 14 bases between the germline ends.